This T cell receptor beta chain derives from a study of T cells in Graves' hyperthyroidism and ophthalmopathy. Whole-study findings and limits: Blood held most thyroid clonotypes expanded above 0.001 frequency.

TCR beta CDR3 regions were amplified from RNA. HTBI primers were employed in a first-round RT-PCR of the TCR CDR3. TCRdb analysed the multiplex PCR reads with MiXCR anew, one entry per CDR3 protein. The sample carries 380,000 or so distinct CDR3 sequences, less than 15% recorded once. This clonotype was detected many times. The antigen is unknown. Diagnoses were established using clinical symptoms, serum thyroxine and TRAb, thyroid ultrasound and orbital computed tomography. This sample holds PBMCs from about 10 ml fresh peripheral blood. This clonotype was sampled from a man aged 30 to 39 with Graves' hyperthyroidism that later progressed to Graves' ophthalmopathy. The sequencing sample was made of blood.

The DNA of the CDR3 is TGTGCCAGCAGTGACACCTATAGCAATCAGCCCCAGCATTTT. Its protein is CASSDTYSNQPQHF. This chain joins TRBV2 and TRBJ1-5; D is unresolved. V was trimmed by 3 bases and J by 0 bases, leaving 6 bases between them. The CDR3 runs to 14 residues. Germline CDR1 is SNHLY and CDR2 is FYNNEI.